This is a list of T cell receptor beta chains from one sample in a study of a mutant IDH1 vaccine in newly diagnosed glioma. Their recognized antigens are unknown. Assay: immunoSEQ multiplex PCR; the TCRdb copy retains only in-frame clones and omits some. The repertoire holds over 50,000 clones, approximately 80% seen once, with 4% to 5.5% in the top ten. The specimen comprised PBMCs, sampled from a glioma patient whose treatment included an IDH1 peptide vaccine. All receptors derive from a woman in her thirties or forties with glioma. Some clones in this sample may be carry-over from other donors' samples. The CDR3 runs from the conserved cysteine through the conserved F or W. D genes are given only for firm matches. Clone size is given for some rows only: seen once, a few or many times, or a class if the clone is expanded.

J gene: TRBJ1-5
clone size: NA
V gene: TRBV7-2
D gene: TRBD1
CDR3 protein: CASNRGIGYSNQPQHF
CDR3 DNA: TGTGCCAGCAACAGGGGAATAGGGTATAGCAATCAGCCCCAGCATTTT

J gene: TRBJ1-6
clone size: NA
V gene: TRBV7-8
D gene: NA
CDR3 protein: CASSLEPESYNSPLHF
CDR3 DNA: TGTGCCAGCAGCTTAGAACCCGAGAGCTATAATTCACCCCTCCACTTT

J gene: TRBJ2-2
clone size: few
V gene: TRBV10-3
D gene: NA
CDR3 protein: CAISEQPSSGELFF
CDR3 DNA: TGTGCCATCAGTGAGCAGCCTAGCTCCGGGGAGCTGTTTTTT

J gene: TRBJ2-7
clone size: NA
V gene: TRBV4-3
D gene: NA
CDR3 protein: CASSQDRVEYEQYF
CDR3 DNA: TGCGCCAGCAGCCAAGATCGAGTAGAGTACGAGCAGTACTTC

J gene: TRBJ1-1
clone size: NA
V gene: TRBV5-4
D gene: NA
CDR3 protein: CASSPGDTEAFF
CDR3 DNA: TGTGCCAGCAGCCCGGGGGACACTGAAGCTTTCTTT

J gene: TRBJ1-5
clone size: NA
V gene: TRBV7-2
D gene: TRBD1
CDR3 protein: CASSLNPGKGQGEHF
CDR3 DNA: TGTGCCAGCAGCTTAAACCCAGGGAAGGGCCAGGGGGAGCATTTT

J gene: TRBJ2-7
clone size: NA
V gene: TRBV7-2
D gene: TRBD2
CDR3 protein: CASSLGRAGGSYEQYF
CDR3 DNA: TGTGCCAGCAGCTTAGGGAGAGCGGGGGGGAGCTACGAGCAGTACTTC

J gene: TRBJ2-1
clone size: NA
V gene: TRBV6-1
D gene: TRBD2
CDR3 protein: CASSTSGGSVNEQFF
CDR3 DNA: TGTGCCAGCAGTACTAGCGGGGGATCCGTCAATGAGCAGTTCTTC

J gene: TRBJ1-2
clone size: once
V gene: TRBV29-1
D gene: NA
CDR3 protein: CSVDRGYGYTF
CDR3 DNA: TGCAGCGTTGACAGAGGCTATGGCTACACCTTC

J gene: TRBJ2-2
clone size: NA
V gene: TRBV27
D gene: TRBD2
CDR3 protein: CASSFYLAGVNTGELFF
CDR3 DNA: TGTGCCAGCAGTTTCTATCTAGCGGGGGTTAACACCGGGGAGCTGTTTTTT

J gene: TRBJ2-7
clone size: NA
V gene: TRBV5-6
D gene: TRBD2
CDR3 protein: CASSFGPGLTLYEQYF
CDR3 DNA: TGTGCCAGCAGCTTTGGTCCGGGACTAACTCTCTACGAGCAGTACTTC

J gene: TRBJ1-2
clone size: NA
V gene: TRBV9
D gene: NA
CDR3 protein: CASSARGGGYTF
CDR3 DNA: TGTGCCAGCAGCGCCAGGGGCGGGGGCTACACCTTC

J gene: TRBJ2-1
clone size: NA
V gene: TRBV2
D gene: NA
CDR3 protein: CASSSESYNEQFF
CDR3 DNA: TGTGCCAGTTCTAGCGAATCCTACAATGAGCAGTTCTTC

J gene: TRBJ1-6
clone size: few
V gene: TRBV5-1
D gene: TRBD1
CDR3 protein: CASSLTGVNSPLHF
CDR3 DNA: TGCGCCAGCAGCTTGACAGGGGTCAATTCACCCCTCCACTTT

J gene: TRBJ1-1
clone size: NA
V gene: TRBV2
D gene: NA
CDR3 protein: CASSPERVNTEAFF
CDR3 DNA: TGTGCCAGCAGCCCCGAGCGAGTGAACACTGAAGCTTTCTTT

J gene: TRBJ2-3
clone size: few
V gene: TRBV6-5
D gene: NA
CDR3 protein: CASTWGRESADTQYF
CDR3 DNA: TGTGCCAGCACCTGGGGCAGGGAAAGCGCAGATACGCAGTATTTT

J gene: TRBJ2-5
clone size: NA
V gene: TRBV29-1
D gene: NA
CDR3 protein: CSVVLQETQYF
CDR3 DNA: TGCAGCGTTGTTTTGCAAGAGACCCAGTACTTC

J gene: TRBJ2-5
clone size: NA
V gene: TRBV7-2
D gene: NA
CDR3 protein: CASSSGIAGRFWETQYF
CDR3 DNA: TGTGCCAGCAGCTCAGGGATTGCGGGGCGGTTCTGGGAGACCCAGTACTTC

J gene: TRBJ2-3
clone size: once
V gene: TRBV28
D gene: NA
CDR3 protein: CASSRRGAHSTDTQYF
CDR3 DNA: TGTGCCAGCAGCCGTCGGGGGGCCCATTCCACAGATACGCAGTATTTT

J gene: TRBJ2-5
clone size: NA
V gene: TRBV19
D gene: TRBD1
CDR3 protein: CASSIVGTGAETQYF
CDR3 DNA: TGTGCCAGTAGTATAGTCGGGACAGGGGCAGAGACCCAGTACTTC

J gene: TRBJ1-2
clone size: NA
V gene: TRBV15
D gene: TRBD1
CDR3 protein: CATSRDGTAHGYTF
CDR3 DNA: TGTGCCACCAGCAGAGATGGGACAGCGCATGGCTACACCTTC

J gene: TRBJ1-2
clone size: NA
V gene: TRBV7-9
D gene: NA
CDR3 protein: CASSLGSGFDGYTF
CDR3 DNA: TGTGCCAGCAGCTTAGGGTCAGGGTTCGATGGCTACACCTTC

J gene: TRBJ1-1
clone size: NA
V gene: TRBV4-1
D gene: TRBD1
CDR3 protein: CASSHLPGTGAAPTEAFF
CDR3 DNA: TGCGCCAGCAGCCATCTCCCCGGGACAGGGGCCGCCCCCACTGAAGCTTTCTTT

J gene: TRBJ2-7
clone size: NA
V gene: TRBV5-1
D gene: NA
CDR3 protein: CASSLEPGVYYEQYF
CDR3 DNA: TGCGCCAGCAGCTTGGAGCCAGGGGTATACTACGAGCAGTACTTC

J gene: TRBJ1-6
clone size: NA
V gene: TRBV19
D gene: NA
CDR3 protein: CASSRDKLPNSPLHF
CDR3 DNA: TGTGCCAGTAGTAGGGACAAGCTACCCAATTCACCCCTCCACTTT

J gene: TRBJ1-5
clone size: NA
V gene: TRBV18
D gene: TRBD1
CDR3 protein: CASSAGTGDMEPQHF
CDR3 DNA: TGTGCCAGCTCAGCCGGGACAGGGGATATGGAGCCCCAGCATTTT

J gene: TRBJ1-4
clone size: NA
V gene: TRBV25-1
D gene: NA
CDR3 protein: CTSSESRQFDGKLFF
CDR3 DNA: TGTACCAGCAGTGAATCCCGACAGTTTGATGGAAAACTGTTTTTT

J gene: TRBJ1-1
clone size: NA
V gene: TRBV27
D gene: NA
CDR3 protein: CASSWYRDTEAFF
CDR3 DNA: TGTGCCAGCAGTTGGTACAGGGACACTGAAGCTTTCTTT

J gene: TRBJ1-2
clone size: NA
V gene: TRBV5-1
D gene: NA
CDR3 protein: CASSLGRGSPFHGYTF
CDR3 DNA: TGCGCCAGCAGCTTGGGCAGGGGATCCCCCTTCCATGGCTACACCTTC

J gene: TRBJ2-7
clone size: NA
V gene: TRBV7-2
D gene: NA
CDR3 protein: CASSPGPPYEQYF
CDR3 DNA: TGTGCCAGCAGCCCGGGACCACCCTACGAGCAGTACTTC

J gene: TRBJ1-1
clone size: NA
V gene: TRBV6-5
D gene: NA
CDR3 protein: CASSYSGGVGTEAFF
CDR3 DNA: TGTGCCAGCAGTTACTCGGGGGGCGTTGGCACTGAAGCTTTCTTT

J gene: TRBJ1-2
clone size: NA
V gene: TRBV7-2
D gene: NA
CDR3 protein: CASSQGDPNGYGYTF
CDR3 DNA: TGTGCCAGCAGCCAAGGGGACCCCAACGGCTATGGCTACACCTTC

J gene: TRBJ1-1
clone size: NA
V gene: TRBV14
D gene: NA
CDR3 protein: CASSLRGGTEAFF
CDR3 DNA: TGTGCCAGCAGCCTAAGAGGGGGCACTGAAGCTTTCTTT

J gene: TRBJ1-6
clone size: once
V gene: TRBV30
D gene: TRBD1
CDR3 protein: CAWSAYTGTGGNRPSPLHF
CDR3 DNA: TGTGCCTGGAGTGCCTACACCGGGACAGGGGGGAATAGGCCGTCACCCCTCCACTTT

J gene: TRBJ1-1
clone size: NA
V gene: TRBV19
D gene: NA
CDR3 protein: CASSPGPGGITEAFF
CDR3 DNA: TGTGCCAGTAGTCCCGGGCCCGGGGGGATTACTGAAGCTTTCTTT

J gene: TRBJ2-5
clone size: NA
V gene: TRBV7-6
D gene: NA
CDR3 protein: CASSLILGAKETQYF
CDR3 DNA: TGTGCCAGCAGCTTAATTTTAGGGGCGAAAGAGACCCAGTACTTC

J gene: TRBJ1-1
clone size: NA
V gene: TRBV6-5
D gene: NA
CDR3 protein: CASSYSWKNTEAFF
CDR3 DNA: TGTGCCAGCAGTTACTCTTGGAAGAACACTGAAGCTTTCTTT

J gene: TRBJ1-4
clone size: NA
V gene: TRBV5-1
D gene: NA
CDR3 protein: CASSLDPAEFNEKLFF
CDR3 DNA: TGCGCCAGCAGCTTGGACCCGGCAGAATTTAATGAAAAACTGTTTTTT

J gene: TRBJ2-3
clone size: NA
V gene: TRBV2
D gene: NA
CDR3 protein: CASSALGGSALDTQYF
CDR3 DNA: TGTGCCAGCAGTGCCTTGGGGGGTAGCGCGTTAGATACGCAGTATTTT

J gene: TRBJ2-7
clone size: once
V gene: TRBV16
D gene: TRBD1
CDR3 protein: CASSRQGVLGRYYEQYF
CDR3 DNA: TGTGCCAGCAGCAGACAGGGGGTGTTGGGACGGTACTACGAGCAGTACTTC

J gene: TRBJ1-2
clone size: NA
V gene: TRBV12-5
D gene: TRBD1
CDR3 protein: CASGLGQGPANYGYTF
CDR3 DNA: TGTGCTAGTGGTTTGGGACAGGGGCCCGCTAACTATGGCTACACCTTC